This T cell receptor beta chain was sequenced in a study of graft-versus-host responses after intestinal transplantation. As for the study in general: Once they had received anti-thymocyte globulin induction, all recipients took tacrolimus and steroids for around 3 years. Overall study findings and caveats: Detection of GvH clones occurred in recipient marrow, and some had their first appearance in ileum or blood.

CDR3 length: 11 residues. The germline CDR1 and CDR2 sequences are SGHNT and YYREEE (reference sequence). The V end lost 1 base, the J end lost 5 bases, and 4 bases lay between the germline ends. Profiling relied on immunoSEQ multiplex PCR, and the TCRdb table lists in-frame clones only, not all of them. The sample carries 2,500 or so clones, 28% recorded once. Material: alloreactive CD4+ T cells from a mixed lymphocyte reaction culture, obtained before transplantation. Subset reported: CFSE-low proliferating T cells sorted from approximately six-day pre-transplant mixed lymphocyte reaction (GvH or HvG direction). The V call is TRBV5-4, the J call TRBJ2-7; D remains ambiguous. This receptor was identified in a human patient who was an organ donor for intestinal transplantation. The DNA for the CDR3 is TGTGCCAGCAGCTTGATAGACGAGCAGTACTTC. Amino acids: CASSLIDEQYF.